The entry that follows covers one TCR beta chain sequence. It is likely a read error, because the conserved phenylalanine at the end of the CDR3 is missing. This sample was taken from a study of glioma-infiltrating T cells. TCR alpha and beta CDR3 regions were amplified from RNA using iRepertoire nested multiplex PCR. One entry per CDR3 protein, called by TCRdb with MiXCR from the multiplex PCR reads. The profile shows around 350,000 distinct CDR3 sequences, around 38% of them singletons. The V and J ends lost 5 bases and 5 bases, in that order; junction bases with no gene match: 6. The CDR3 runs to 16 residues. CDR1 is SEHNR, CDR2 FQNEAQ, per germline (reference sequence).

This chain uses TRBV7-9 with TRBJ2-5, with 15 bases lining up with TRBD2. The origin of this receptor is a human donor with low-grade glioma or glioblastoma, undergoing nonglioma brain surgery, or in good health (not recorded which). Sequenced: glioma tissue, nonneoplastic brain tissue, or PBMCs (not recorded which). The CDR3, as DNA: TGTGCCAGCAGCAGAGGACTAGCGGGAGGGGGGGAGACCCAGTACCTC. This gives the protein CASSRGLAGGGETQYL.